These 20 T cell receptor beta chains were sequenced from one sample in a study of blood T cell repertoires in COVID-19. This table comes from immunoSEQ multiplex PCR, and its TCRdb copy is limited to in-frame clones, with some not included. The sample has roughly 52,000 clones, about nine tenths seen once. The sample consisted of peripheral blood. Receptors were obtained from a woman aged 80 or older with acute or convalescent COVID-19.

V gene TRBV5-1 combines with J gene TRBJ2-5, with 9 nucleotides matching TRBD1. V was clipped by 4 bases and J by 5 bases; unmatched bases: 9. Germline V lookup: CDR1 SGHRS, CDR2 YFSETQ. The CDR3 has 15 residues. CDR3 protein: CASSQRGTGKETQYF. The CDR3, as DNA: TGCGCCAGCAGCCAGAGAGGGACAGGGAAGGAGACCCAGTACTTC.

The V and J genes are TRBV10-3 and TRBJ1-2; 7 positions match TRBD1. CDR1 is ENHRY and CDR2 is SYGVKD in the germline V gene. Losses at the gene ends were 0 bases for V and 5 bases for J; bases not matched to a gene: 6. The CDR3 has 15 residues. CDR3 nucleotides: TGTGCCATCAGTGAGTCAGGGGGCGAGGGGTATGGCTACACCTTC. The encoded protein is CAISESGGEGYGYTF.

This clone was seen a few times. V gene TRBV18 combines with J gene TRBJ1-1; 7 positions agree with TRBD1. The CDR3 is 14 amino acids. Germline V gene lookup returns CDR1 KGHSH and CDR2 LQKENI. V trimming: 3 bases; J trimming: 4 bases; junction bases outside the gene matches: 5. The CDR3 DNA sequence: TGTGCCAGCTCACCGAGGACAGGAACCACTGAAGCTTTCTTT. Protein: CASSPRTGTTEAFF.

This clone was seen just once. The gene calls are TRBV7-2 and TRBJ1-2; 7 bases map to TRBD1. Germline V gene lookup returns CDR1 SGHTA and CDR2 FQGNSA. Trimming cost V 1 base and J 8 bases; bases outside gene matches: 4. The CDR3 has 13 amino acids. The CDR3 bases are TGTGCCAGCAGCTTAGGGCAGGGGGGCGGCTACACCTTC. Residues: CASSLGQGGGYTF.

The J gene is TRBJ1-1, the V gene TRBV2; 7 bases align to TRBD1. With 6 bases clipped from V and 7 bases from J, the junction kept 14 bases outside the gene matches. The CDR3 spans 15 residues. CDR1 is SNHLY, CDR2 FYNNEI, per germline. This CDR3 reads CASRPGTAETYEAFF. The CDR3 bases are TGTGCCAGCAGGCCAGGGACAGCTGAAACCTATGAAGCTTTCTTT.

CDR3 sequence (DNA): TGCGCCAGCAGCTTTAGGGGGCAGAACACTGAAGCTTTCTTT. Translated, it gives CASSFRGQNTEAFF. The rearrangement joins TRBV5-1 to TRBJ1-1; 7 bases are a match to TRBD1. The CDR3 is 14 amino acids. Germline V gene data show CDR1 as SGHRS and CDR2 as YFSETQ. The ends lost 2 bases at V and 1 base at J; junction bases unmatched: 2.

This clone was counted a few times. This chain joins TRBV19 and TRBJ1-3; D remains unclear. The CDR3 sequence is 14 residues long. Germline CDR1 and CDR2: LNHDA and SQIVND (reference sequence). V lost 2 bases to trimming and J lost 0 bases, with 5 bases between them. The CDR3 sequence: CASSISGSGNTIYF. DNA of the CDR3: TGTGCCAGTAGTATAAGCGGCTCTGGAAACACCATATATTTT. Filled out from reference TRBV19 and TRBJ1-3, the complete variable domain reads DGGITQSPKYLFRKEGQNVTLSCEQNLNHDAMYWYRQDPGQGLRLIYYSQIVNDFQKGDIAEGYSVSREKKESFPLTVTSAQKNPTAFYLCASSISGSGNTIYFGEGSWLTVV.

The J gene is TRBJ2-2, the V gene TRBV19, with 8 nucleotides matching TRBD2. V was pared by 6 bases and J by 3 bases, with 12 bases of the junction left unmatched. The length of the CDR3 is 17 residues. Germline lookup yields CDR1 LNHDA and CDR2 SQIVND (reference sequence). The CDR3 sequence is CASSRAGGPPYTGELFF. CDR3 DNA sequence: TGTGCCAGTAGCCGTGCGGGGGGCCCGCCGTACACCGGGGAGCTGTTTTTT.

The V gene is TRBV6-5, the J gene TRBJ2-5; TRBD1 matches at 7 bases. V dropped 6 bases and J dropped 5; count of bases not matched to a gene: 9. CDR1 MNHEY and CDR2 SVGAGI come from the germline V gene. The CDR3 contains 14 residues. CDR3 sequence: CASSPRQGVETQYF. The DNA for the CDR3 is TGTGCCAGCAGCCCGCGACAGGGCGTGGAGACCCAGTACTTC.

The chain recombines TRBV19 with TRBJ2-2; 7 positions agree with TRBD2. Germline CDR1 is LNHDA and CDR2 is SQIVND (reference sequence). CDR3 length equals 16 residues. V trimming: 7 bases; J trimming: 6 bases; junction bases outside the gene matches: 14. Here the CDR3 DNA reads TGTGCCAGTACCAAAAGGGAGGGAGGTTCCTCCGGGGAGCTGTTTTTT. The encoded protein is CASTKREGGSSGELFF.

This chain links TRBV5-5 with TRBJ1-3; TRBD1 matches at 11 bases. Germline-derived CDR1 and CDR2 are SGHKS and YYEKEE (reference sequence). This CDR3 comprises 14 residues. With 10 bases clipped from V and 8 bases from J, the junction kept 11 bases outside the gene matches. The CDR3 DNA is TGTGCCTCCCGCCCGGGACAGGGGGTGGACACCATATATTTT. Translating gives CASRPGQGVDTIYF.

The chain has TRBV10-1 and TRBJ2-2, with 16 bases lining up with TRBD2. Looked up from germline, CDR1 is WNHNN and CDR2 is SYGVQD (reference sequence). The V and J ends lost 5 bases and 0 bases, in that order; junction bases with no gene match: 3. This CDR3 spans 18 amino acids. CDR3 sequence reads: CASSPGTSGGANTGELFF. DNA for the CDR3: TGCGCCAGCAGTCCCGGGACTAGCGGGGGGGCGAACACCGGGGAGCTGTTTTTT.

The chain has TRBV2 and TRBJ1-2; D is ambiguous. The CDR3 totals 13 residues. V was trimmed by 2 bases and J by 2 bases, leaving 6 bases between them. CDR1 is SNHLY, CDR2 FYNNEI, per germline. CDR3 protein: CASSESRNYGYTF. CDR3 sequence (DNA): TGTGCCAGCAGTGAATCCAGGAACTATGGCTACACCTTC.

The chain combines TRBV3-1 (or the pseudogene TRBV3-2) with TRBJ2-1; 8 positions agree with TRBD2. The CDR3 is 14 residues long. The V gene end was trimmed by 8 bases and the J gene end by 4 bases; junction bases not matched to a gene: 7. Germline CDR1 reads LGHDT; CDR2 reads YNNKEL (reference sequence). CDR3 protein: CASGGSGAYNEQFF. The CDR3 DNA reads TGTGCCAGCGGCGGTAGCGGGGCGTACAATGAGCAGTTCTTC.

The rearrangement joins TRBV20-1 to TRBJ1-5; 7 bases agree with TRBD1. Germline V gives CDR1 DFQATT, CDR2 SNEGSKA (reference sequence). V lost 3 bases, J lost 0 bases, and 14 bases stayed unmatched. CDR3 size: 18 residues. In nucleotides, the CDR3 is TGCAGTGCTAGTCGGTGGGGGACAGCTAGGGGTAGCAATCAGCCCCAGCATTTT. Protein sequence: CSASRWGTARGSNQPQHF.

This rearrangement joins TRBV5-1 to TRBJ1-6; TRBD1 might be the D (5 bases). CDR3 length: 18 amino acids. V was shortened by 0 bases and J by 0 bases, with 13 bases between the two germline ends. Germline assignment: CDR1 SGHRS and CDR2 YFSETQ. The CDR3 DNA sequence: TGCGCCAGCAGCTTGGGAAGGGGAATTGACTCCTATAATTCACCCCTCCACTTT. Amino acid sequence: CASSLGRGIDSYNSPLHF.

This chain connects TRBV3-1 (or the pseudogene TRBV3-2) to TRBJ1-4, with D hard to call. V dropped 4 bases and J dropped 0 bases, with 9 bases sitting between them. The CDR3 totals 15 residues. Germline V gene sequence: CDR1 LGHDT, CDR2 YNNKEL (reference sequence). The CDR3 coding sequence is TGTGCCAGCAGCCGCGTAGATGCAACTAATGAAAAACTGTTTTTT. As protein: CASSRVDATNEKLFF.

The DNA of the CDR3 is TGTGCCTGGAGTGTACAGGGGGAAAGGGAGTACTTC. Translating it yields CAWSVQGEREYF. V and J are TRBV30 and TRBJ2-7, with 8 bases lining up with TRBD1. In germline, CDR1 is GTSNPN, CDR2 SVGIG (reference sequence). Trimming cost V 0 bases and J 11 bases; bases outside gene matches: 6. The CDR3 is 12 amino acids.

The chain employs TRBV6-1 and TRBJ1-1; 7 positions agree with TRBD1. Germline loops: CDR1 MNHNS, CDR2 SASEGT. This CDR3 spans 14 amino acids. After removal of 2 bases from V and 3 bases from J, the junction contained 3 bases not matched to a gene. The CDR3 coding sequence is TGTGCCAGCAGTGAATTAACAGGGGACACTGAAGCTTTCTTT. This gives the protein CASSELTGDTEAFF.

As DNA, the CDR3 is TGCGCCAGCAGCACCGGGACAACTAATGAAAAACTGTTTTTT. It yields the protein CASSTGTTNEKLFF. The V gene is TRBV5-1, the J gene TRBJ1-4; D gene unclear. The CDR3 consists of 14 residues. Trimming took off 4 bases at V and 0 bases at J, with 7 bases between the two ends. Germline V gene lookup returns CDR1 SGHRS and CDR2 YFSETQ.